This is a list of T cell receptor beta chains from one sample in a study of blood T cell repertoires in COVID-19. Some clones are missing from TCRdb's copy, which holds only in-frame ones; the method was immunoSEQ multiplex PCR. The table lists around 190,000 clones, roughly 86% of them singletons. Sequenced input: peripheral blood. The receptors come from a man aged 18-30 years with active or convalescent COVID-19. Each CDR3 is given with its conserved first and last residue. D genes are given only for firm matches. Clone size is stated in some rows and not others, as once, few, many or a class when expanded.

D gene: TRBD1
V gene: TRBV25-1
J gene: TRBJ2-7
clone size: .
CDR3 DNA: TGTGCCAGCAGCCGGGACAGGGGCGACGAGCAGTACTTC
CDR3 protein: CASSRDRGDEQYF

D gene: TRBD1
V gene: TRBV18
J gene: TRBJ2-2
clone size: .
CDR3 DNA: TGTGCCAGCTCACCACGGACAGGGGATGACACCGGGGAGCTGTTTTTT
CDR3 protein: CASSPRTGDDTGELFF

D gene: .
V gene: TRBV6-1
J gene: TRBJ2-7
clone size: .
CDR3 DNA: TGTGCCAGCAGTGATGAGGGCTACGAGCAGTACTTC
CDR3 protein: CASSDEGYEQYF

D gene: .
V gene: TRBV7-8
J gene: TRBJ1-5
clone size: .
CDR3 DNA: TGTGCCAGCAGCTTAGCTAGACAGTATCAGCCCCAGCATTTT
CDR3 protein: CASSLARQYQPQHF

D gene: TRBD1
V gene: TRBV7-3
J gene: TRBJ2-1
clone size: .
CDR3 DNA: TGTGCCAGCAGCGTACAGGGGGGCTCTGAGCAGTTCTTC
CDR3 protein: CASSVQGGSEQFF

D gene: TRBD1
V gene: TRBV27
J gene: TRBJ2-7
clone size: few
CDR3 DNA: TGTGCCAGCAGTTTATATTCAGGGGGTCCCTACGAGCAGTACTTC
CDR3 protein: CASSLYSGGPYEQYF

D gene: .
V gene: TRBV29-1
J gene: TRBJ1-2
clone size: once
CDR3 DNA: TGCAGCGTTGAGTCAGGGAACTATGGCTACACCTTC
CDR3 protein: CSVESGNYGYTF

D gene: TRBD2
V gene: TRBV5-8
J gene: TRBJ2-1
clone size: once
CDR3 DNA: TGTGCCAGCAGCCCGGGACTAGCGGGAGGGTACAATGAGCAGTTCTTC
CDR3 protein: CASSPGLAGGYNEQFF

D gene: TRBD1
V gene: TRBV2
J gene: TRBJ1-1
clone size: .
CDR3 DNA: TGTGCCGGGACAAAAGAACAGGGGGCGCGCTTAACTGAAGCTTTCTTT
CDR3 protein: CAGTKEQGARLTEAFF

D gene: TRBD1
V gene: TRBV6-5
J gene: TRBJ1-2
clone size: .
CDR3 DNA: TGTGCCAGCAGTCGACGGACAGGTCTGTCTAATGGCTACACCTTC
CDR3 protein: CASSRRTGLSNGYTF

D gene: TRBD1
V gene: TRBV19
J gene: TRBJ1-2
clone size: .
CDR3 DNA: TGTGCCAGTAGTACCCGGACAGGGCGGCGGGTAGACTATGGCTACACCTTC
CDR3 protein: CASSTRTGRRVDYGYTF

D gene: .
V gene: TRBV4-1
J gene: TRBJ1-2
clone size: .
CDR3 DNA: TGCGCCAGCAGCCAAGTAGACAGCTATGGCTACACCTTC
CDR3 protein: CASSQVDSYGYTF

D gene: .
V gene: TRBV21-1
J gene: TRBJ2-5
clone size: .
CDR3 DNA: TGTGCCAGCAGCAAGGGCAGGGAAGAGACCCAGTACTTC
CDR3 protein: CASSKGREETQYF

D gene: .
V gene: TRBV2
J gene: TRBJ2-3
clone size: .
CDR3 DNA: TGTGCCAGCAGGCCCACGCGGGGAGGCACAGATACGCAGTATTTT
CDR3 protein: CASRPTRGGTDTQYF

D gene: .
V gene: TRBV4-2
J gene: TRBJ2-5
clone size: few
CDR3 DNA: TGTGCCAGCAGCCAAAACTATCGGAGCCAAGAGACCCAGTACTTC
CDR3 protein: CASSQNYRSQETQYF

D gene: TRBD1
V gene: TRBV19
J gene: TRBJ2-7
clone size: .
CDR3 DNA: TGTGCCAGTAGCCGCCGACAGGGCGTCACCTACGAGCAGTACTTC
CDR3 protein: CASSRRQGVTYEQYF

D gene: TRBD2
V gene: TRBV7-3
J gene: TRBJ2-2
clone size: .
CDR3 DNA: TGTGCCAGCAGCCCTAACCCACTAGCGTTCACCGGGGAGCTGTTTTTT
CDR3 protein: CASSPNPLAFTGELFF

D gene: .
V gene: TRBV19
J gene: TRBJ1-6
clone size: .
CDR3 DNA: TGTGCCAGTAGAACCCCCGGACAAGGGGTCAATTCACCCCTCCACTTT
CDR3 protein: CASRTPGQGVNSPLHF

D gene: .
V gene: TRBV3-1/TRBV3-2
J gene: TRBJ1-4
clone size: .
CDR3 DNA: TGTGCCAGCAGCCAAGGTTTGGGAGGGTTTAATGAAAAACTGTTTTTT
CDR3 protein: CASSQGLGGFNEKLFF

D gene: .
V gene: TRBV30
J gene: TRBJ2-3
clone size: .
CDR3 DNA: TGTGCCTGGAGATATAACACAGATACGCAGTATTTT
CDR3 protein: CAWRYNTDTQYF

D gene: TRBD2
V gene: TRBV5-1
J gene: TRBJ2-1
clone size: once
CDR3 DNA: TGCGCCAGCAGCCTGGCGGGACTAGCGGACTCCTACAATGAGCAGTTCTTC
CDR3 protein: CASSLAGLADSYNEQFF

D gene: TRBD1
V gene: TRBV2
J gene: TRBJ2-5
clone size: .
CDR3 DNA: TGTGCCAGCAGTGTTCGGACAGGGGGCGAGACCCAGTACTTC
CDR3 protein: CASSVRTGGETQYF

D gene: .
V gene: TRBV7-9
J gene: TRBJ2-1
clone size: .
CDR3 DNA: TGTGCCAGCAGTCCCGGTTCGAATACCTACAATGAGCAGTTCTTC
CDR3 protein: CASSPGSNTYNEQFF

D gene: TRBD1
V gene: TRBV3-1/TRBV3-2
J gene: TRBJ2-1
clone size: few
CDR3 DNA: TGTGCCAGCAGCCCAGCCTTTGGGGACAGGGGATACAATGAGCAGTTCTTC
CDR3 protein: CASSPAFGDRGYNEQFF

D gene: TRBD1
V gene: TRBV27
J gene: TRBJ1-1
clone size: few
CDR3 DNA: TGTGCCAGCAGTTGGGACAGGGACCATGGCACTGAAGCTTTCTTT
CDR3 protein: CASSWDRDHGTEAFF

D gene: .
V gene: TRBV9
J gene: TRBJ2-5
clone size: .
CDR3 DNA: TGTGCCAGCAGCGAGTTAGCGTCTGGGGAGACCCAGTACTTC
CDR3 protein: CASSELASGETQYF

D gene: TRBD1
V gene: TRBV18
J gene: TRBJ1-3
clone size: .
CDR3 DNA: TGTGCCAGCTCACCACAGGGGGCAGCTGGAAACACCATATATTTT
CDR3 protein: CASSPQGAAGNTIYF

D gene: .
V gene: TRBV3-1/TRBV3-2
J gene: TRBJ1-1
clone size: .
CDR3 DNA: TGTGCCAGCAGCCAAGTTACAGGTTTGGCTTTCTTT
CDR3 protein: CASSQVTGLAFF

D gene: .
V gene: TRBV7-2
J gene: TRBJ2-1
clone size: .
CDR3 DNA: TGTGCCAGCAGGTGGGCCCTTGTTAATGAGCAGTTCTTC
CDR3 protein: CASRWALVNEQFF

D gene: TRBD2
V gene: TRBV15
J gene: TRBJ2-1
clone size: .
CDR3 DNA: TGTGCCACCGGGCGGGAGCGGGGGGGGAATGAGCAGTTCTTC
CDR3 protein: CATGRERGGNEQFF

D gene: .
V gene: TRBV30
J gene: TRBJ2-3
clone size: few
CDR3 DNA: TGTGCCTGGAGTTCCCCCCGGAAGATCGGGACAGATACGCAGTATTTT
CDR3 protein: CAWSSPRKIGTDTQYF

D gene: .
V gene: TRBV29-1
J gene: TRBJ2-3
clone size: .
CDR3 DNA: TGCAGCGTTGAAGAAATCTCAGATACGCAGTATTTT
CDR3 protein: CSVEEISDTQYF

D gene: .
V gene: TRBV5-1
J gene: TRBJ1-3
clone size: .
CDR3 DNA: TGCGCCAGCAGCCCTCAGGCAAGCTCTGGAAACACCATATATTTT
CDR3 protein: CASSPQASSGNTIYF

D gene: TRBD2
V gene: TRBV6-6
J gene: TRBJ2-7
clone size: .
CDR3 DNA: TGTGCCAGCAGTTACACTAGCGGGGACTCCTACGAGCAGTACTTC
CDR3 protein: CASSYTSGDSYEQYF

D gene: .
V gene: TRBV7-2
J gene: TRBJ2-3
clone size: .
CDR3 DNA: TGTGCCAGCAGCTTACTAGCGTCGGCAGATACGCAGTATTTT
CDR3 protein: CASSLLASADTQYF

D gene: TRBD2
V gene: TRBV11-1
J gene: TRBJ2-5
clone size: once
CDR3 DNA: TGTGCCAGCAGCCTCCGACTAGCGGAAGAGACCCAGTACTTC
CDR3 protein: CASSLRLAEETQYF

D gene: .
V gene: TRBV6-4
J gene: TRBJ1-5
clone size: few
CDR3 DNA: TGTGCCAGCAGTGCTACAGGAGATAGCAATCAGCCCCAGCATTTT
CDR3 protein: CASSATGDSNQPQHF

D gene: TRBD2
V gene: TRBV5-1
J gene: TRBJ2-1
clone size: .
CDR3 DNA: TGCGCCAGCAGCGGAACGGGACTAGCGGGGGGGCTTGGCATGAATGAGCAGTTCTTC
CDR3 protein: CASSGTGLAGGLGMNEQFF

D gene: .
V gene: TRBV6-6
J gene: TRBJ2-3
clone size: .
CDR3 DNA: TGTGCCAGCAGCTTGGAGGGCGGGACAGATACGCAGTATTTT
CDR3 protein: CASSLEGGTDTQYF

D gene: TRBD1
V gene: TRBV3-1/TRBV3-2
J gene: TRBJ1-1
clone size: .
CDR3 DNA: TGTGCCAGCAGCCAAACAGGGGGCGGCACTGAAGCTTTCTTT
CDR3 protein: CASSQTGGGTEAFF

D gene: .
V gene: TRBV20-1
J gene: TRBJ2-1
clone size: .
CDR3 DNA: TGCAGTGCTAGTAGGGGGGGGGCCTACAATGAGCAGTTCTTC
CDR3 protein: CSASRGGAYNEQFF

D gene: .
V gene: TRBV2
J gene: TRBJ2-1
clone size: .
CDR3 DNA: TGTGCCAGCAGCTCTGGACTATCGAGGGAGCAGTTCTTC
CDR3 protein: CASSSGLSREQFF

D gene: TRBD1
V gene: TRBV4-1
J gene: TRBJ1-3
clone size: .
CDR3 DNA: TGCGCCAGCAGCCACACCAGGGGGAACGGAAACACCATATATTTT
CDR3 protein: CASSHTRGNGNTIYF

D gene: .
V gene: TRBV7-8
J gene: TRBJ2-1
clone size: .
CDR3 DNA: TGTGCCAGCAGCAAGACAGCGTCGGGCAATGAGCAGTTCTTC
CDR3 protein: CASSKTASGNEQFF

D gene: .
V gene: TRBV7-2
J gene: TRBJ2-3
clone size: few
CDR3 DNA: TGTGCCAGCAGCTTAGCAGCGTCAAGGGGAGATACGCAGTATTTT
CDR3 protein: CASSLAASRGDTQYF

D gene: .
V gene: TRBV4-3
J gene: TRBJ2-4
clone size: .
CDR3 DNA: TGCGCCAGCAGCCAAGTTGGGGGGAATGGGGCCAAAAACATTCAGTACTTC
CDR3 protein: CASSQVGGNGAKNIQYF

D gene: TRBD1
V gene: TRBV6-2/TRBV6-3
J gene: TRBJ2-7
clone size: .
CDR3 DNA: TGTGCCAGCAGCGACTTCGGGACAGGGGTAACCTACGAGCAGTACTTC
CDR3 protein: CASSDFGTGVTYEQYF

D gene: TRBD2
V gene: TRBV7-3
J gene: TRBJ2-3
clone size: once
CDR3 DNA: TGTGCCAGCAGCTTAAAAACTAGCGGGAGTGCAGATACGCAGTATTTT
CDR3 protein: CASSLKTSGSADTQYF

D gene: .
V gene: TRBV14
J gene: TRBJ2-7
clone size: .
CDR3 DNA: TGTGCCAGCAGCCAAAACCTGGACAGCACCTACGAGCAGTACTTC
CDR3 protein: CASSQNLDSTYEQYF

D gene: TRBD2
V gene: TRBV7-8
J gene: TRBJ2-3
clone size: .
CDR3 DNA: TGTGCCAGCAGCTTATTCGTGACTAGCGGGAGTTTTGGTGGAGATACGCAGTATTTT
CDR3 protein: CASSLFVTSGSFGGDTQYF

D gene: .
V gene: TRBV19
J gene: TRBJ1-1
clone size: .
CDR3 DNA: TGTGCCAGTAGTATACAGGAGGCGCGGGTCCCTGAAGCTTTCTTT
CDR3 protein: CASSIQEARVPEAFF

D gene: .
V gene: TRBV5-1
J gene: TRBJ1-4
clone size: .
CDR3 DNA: TGCGCCAGCAGCCAAACCGGGCGGGGGCTGGATGAAAAACTGTTTTTT
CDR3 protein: CASSQTGRGLDEKLFF

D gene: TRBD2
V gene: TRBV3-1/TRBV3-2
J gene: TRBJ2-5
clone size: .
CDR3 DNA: TGTGCCAGCAGCCCCTGGGGACTAGCGGGGGGTCAAGAGACCCAGTACTTC
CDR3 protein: CASSPWGLAGGQETQYF